This T cell receptor (beta chain) is from a study of T cells in Graves' hyperthyroidism and ophthalmopathy (dated by TCRdb to about 2019). Context from the whole study: Peripheral blood was sampled at the time of initial diagnosis, prior to any treatment. To identify TCR V-J signatures that set the groups apart, the researchers used a discovery cohort of approximately 98 patients, made up of around 42 with Graves' ophthalmopathy and 57 with stable Graves' hyperthyroidism. Prospective prediction of ophthalmopathy was tested in an independent validation cohort consisting of some 19 hyperthyroidism patients and approximately 16 patients who later progressed to ophthalmopathy. The roughly 100 discovery patients were divided at random into training and test sets in a 7:3 ratio. The study also compared thyroid tissue and blood T-cell repertoires from more than 5 Graves' hyperthyroidism patients. After sampling, hyperthyroidism patients received methimazole starting at 30 mg daily, and ophthalmopathy patients received high-dose intravenous methylprednisolone. According to the paper, TCR Vbeta CDR3 sequencing was carried out on over 130 peripheral blood samples, which came from over 40 ophthalmopathy, 70 to 80 hyperthyroidism and roughly 17 progressor patients. The full study reports these points: A 13 V-J signature model separated ophthalmopathy from stable hyperthyroidism, with nearly 90% sensitivity and 81.08% specificity in cross-validation and 80%/75% in testing. In validation, progression to ophthalmopathy was predicted by the model with roughly 69% sensitivity and roughly 76% specificity, a median of roughly 6 months before onset. Most expanded thyroid clonotypes (frequency above 0.001) were also detected in blood, a finding suggesting that blood repertoires may reflect thyroid immune responses. Sample size was not statistically predetermined, and blinding of investigators to group allocation was not performed.

In the ophthalmopathy patients, disease was moderately to severely active, with a Clinical Activity Score of 3 or more, a NOSPECS grade of 4 or more, and a duration of less than 3 months. Exclusion was applied to patients with uncontrolled infections, other autoimmune diseases, pregnancy or lactation. Clinical symptoms, serum thyroxine and TRAb, thyroid ultrasound, and orbital computed tomography formed the basis for the diagnoses. Ficoll-Paque density gradient centrifugation was used to isolate PBMCs from about 9.4 ml of fresh peripheral blood. Total RNA was extracted with Trizol reagent, and quality was checked on an Agilent 2100 Bioanalyzer. CDR1 and CDR2, looked up from the germline V gene (reference sequence), are MNHEY and SMNVEV. Trimmed from V: 3 bases; trimmed from J: 3 bases; junction bases lacking a gene match: 6. The CDR3 contains 15 residues, cysteine and phenylalanine counted. The only DNA kept is the CDR3, 45 bases in frame from the first base.

This clonotype showed up many times. No antigen is known for it. Within one base of it there is no much larger clone, and no base qualities were kept. The TCR beta CDR3 regions were amplified from RNA transcripts. For the first round of RT-PCR on the TCR CDR3, the HTBI primer set was used together with the Qiagen OneStep RT-PCR kit. A second multiplex PCR round built the libraries, followed by size selection and purification. Sequencing of the libraries was done on an Illumina HiSeq2000 using paired-end 100 bp reads. On the authors' methods: SOAPnuke was used to process the raw data, throwing out any read that contained adapters or uncalled bases, had a mean Phred below 15, or lacked an exact constant-primer or identifier match. High-quality paired reads were merged using COPE v1.2.5, and each unique nucleotide sequence was defined as a clonotype. MiTCR v1.1 was used to align clonotypes to the IMGT TRBV, TRBD and TRBJ reference segments. The analysis included only V-J combinations with a frequency above 0.0001, which together covered around 99% of the repertoires. The TCS score was defined as F50 (clonal expansion) divided by E x V (chaos), with BLOSUM62-based TCRdist calculated between CDR3 peptides within each V-J. Welch's t-statistics and random forest reduced roughly 530 V-J features to roughly 13, which were used in a naive Bayes classifier (R e1071). The raw public reads went through TCRdb reprocessing: fastp at Q25, MiXCR clone calling, in-frame beta chains kept. Rows are combined by CDR3 protein, so each entry shows the most common genes and DNA. The V and J calls and clone size come from TCRdb's table, not from the authors' own analysis. This sample has 350,000 or so distinct CDR3 sequences in its table, and roughly 20% of those were observed once. In total, the top ten clones hold about 14% of the sample.

Recombination joined TRBV27 with TRBJ2-7; the junction holds 9 bases that match TRBD1. Source material: blood. This receptor was taken from a woman aged 40 to 50 with Graves' ophthalmopathy. The DNA sequence reads TGTGCCAGCAGTTTCGGGACAGGGCCCTTCTACGAGCAGTACTTC. This codes for CASSFGTGPFYEQYF.